The rows below give T cell receptor beta chains drawn from one sample of a study of regulatory T cells in long-lasting Graves disease. Each CDR3 protein gets one entry after TCRdb re-called the multiplex PCR reads with MiXCR. The sample holds approximately 400,000 distinct CDR3 sequences, approximately 15% seen once. These data also featured in a second study, about T cells in Graves' hyperthyroidism and ophthalmopathy.

Sample: peripheral blood mononuclear cells (PBMCs), taken at new diagnosis, from a patient treated with antithyroid drugs. Receptors were obtained from a woman aged 25 to 45 with Graves disease. The CDR3 runs from the conserved cysteine through the conserved F or W. A D gene is named only where the DNA matches it firmly. A clone size is listed for some rows: how often the clone was seen (once, few, many), or a class if it is expanded.

v_gene	d_gene	abundance	j_gene	CDR3aa	CDR3nt
TRBV30	TRBD1	many	TRBJ1-4	CAWDADRDTANEKLFF	TGTGCCTGGGACGCGGACAGGGATACTGCTAATGAAAAACTGTTTTTT
TRBV9	-	many	TRBJ2-2	CASSRVNTGELFF	TGTGCCAGCAGCAGGGTTAACACCGGGGAGCTGTTTTTT
TRBV3-1	-	many	TRBJ1-1	CASSQDRVGRANTEAFF	TGTGCCAGCAGCCAAGATAGGGTGGGCAGGGCGAACACTGAAGCTTTCTTT
TRBV14	-	few	TRBJ1-1	CASSQAGGAEAFF	TGTGCCAGCAGCCAAGCCGGGGGGGCTGAAGCTTTCTTT
TRBV7-3	-	-	TRBJ2-7	CASSLAHGGLYEQYF	TGTGCCAGCAGCTTAGCCCACGGGGGCCTCTACGAGCAGTACTTC
TRBV29-1	-	few	TRBJ1-5	CSVSSENQPQHF	TGCAGCGTCTCCTCGGAGAATCAGCCCCAGCATTTT
TRBV29-1	-	-	TRBJ1-2	CSVDRGDTDRYTF	TGCAGCGTTGACCGTGGGGACACCGATCGCTACACCTTC
TRBV5-4	-	few	TRBJ2-7	CASSLPRGAAYEQYF	TGTGCCAGCAGCTTGCCCCGGGGAGCGGCCTACGAGCAGTACTTC
TRBV7-9	TRBD2	few	TRBJ2-1	CAGSLSGRAYNEQFF	TGTGCCGGCAGCCTGAGCGGGAGGGCGTACAATGAGCAGTTCTTC
TRBV30	TRBD1	many	TRBJ1-1	CAWSVYSRRGFEAFF	TGTGCCTGGAGTGTATACTCGCGCAGGGGGTTTGAAGCTTTCTTT
TRBV9	-	few	TRBJ2-5	CASSVVGRGLGETQYF	TGTGCCAGCAGCGTAGTTGGTCGGGGCCTTGGGGAGACCCAGTACTTC
TRBV4-1	-	few	TRBJ2-7	CASSQDMRRTYEQYF	TGCGCCAGCAGCCAAGATATGCGACGGACCTACGAGCAGTACTTC
TRBV4-1	-	-	TRBJ1-1	CASSPTGSQHPGTEAFF	TGCGCCAGCAGCCCAACAGGTTCGCAGCACCCGGGCACTGAAGCTTTCTTT
TRBV24-1	-	-	TRBJ2-3	CATSDPRPGPPDTQYF	TGTGCCACCAGTGACCCCCGACCGGGACCCCCAGATACGCAGTATTTT
TRBV20-1	-	-	TRBJ1-6	CSARAHVGDSPLHF	TGCAGTGCTAGAGCCCACGTGGGAGATTCACCCCTCCACTTT
TRBV7-8	TRBD2	-	TRBJ2-6	CASSLASLAGVQSGANVLTF	TGTGCCAGCAGCTTAGCGTCGCTAGCGGGAGTTCAATCTGGGGCCAACGTCCTGACTTTC
TRBV7-9	TRBD1	many	TRBJ2-7	CASSTRDRGSDEQYF	TGTGCCAGCAGCACCCGGGACAGGGGGTCGGACGAGCAGTACTTC
TRBV19	-	few	TRBJ1-5	CASSIGDQVSRPQHF	TGTGCCAGTAGTATAGGGGACCAGGTTTCCCGGCCCCAGCATTTT
TRBV27	-	many	TRBJ2-1	CASSFSVYNEQFF	TGTGCCAGCAGTTTTTCCGTCTACAATGAGCAGTTCTTC
TRBV3-1	-	-	TRBJ2-3	CASSLGMAPDTQYF	TGTGCCAGCAGCCTAGGAATGGCACCAGATACGCAGTATTTT
TRBV20-1	TRBD2	many	TRBJ2-3	CSATPLPPSGPSTDTQYF	TGCAGTGCCACACCGCTCCCCCCTAGCGGACCTAGCACAGATACGCAGTATTTT
TRBV12-3/TRBV12-4	-	-	TRBJ1-1	CASREGPRSTEAFF	TGTGCCAGCAGGGAGGGTCCGAGGTCGACTGAAGCTTTCTTT
TRBV30	-	-	TRBJ2-7	CAWRVTADEQYF	TGTGCCTGGAGAGTGACAGCGGACGAGCAGTACTTC
TRBV27	-	many	TRBJ2-2	CASSRPPGTASTGELFF	TGTGCCAGCAGCAGACCCCCCGGGACGGCCAGCACCGGGGAGCTGTTTTTT
TRBV7-3	-	many	TRBJ2-1	CASSWTLRDEQFF	TGTGCCAGCAGCTGGACACTTCGGGATGAGCAGTTCTTC
TRBV20-1	-	many	TRBJ2-7	CSARAPPRYEQYF	TGCAGTGCTAGAGCCCCTCCTAGATATGAGCAGTACTTC
TRBV7-3	TRBD2	-	TRBJ2-1	CASSPPRVAGGYNEQFF	TGTGCCAGCAGCCCCCCCCGGGTAGCGGGAGGATACAATGAGCAGTTCTTC
TRBV10-3	-	many	TRBJ2-4	CAISESPGVAAKNIQYF	TGTGCCATCAGTGAGTCCCCAGGGGTTGCTGCCAAAAACATTCAGTACTTC
TRBV20-1	-	few	TRBJ2-1	CSARGLFLLNEQFF	TGCAGTGCTAGAGGGCTGTTCCTTTTGAATGAGCAGTTCTTC
TRBV2	TRBD2	-	TRBJ2-7	CASSEGTSGRYEQYF	TGTGCCAGCAGTGAAGGGACTAGCGGGAGATACGAGCAGTACTTC